These 5 T cell receptor beta chains were all obtained from the same sample, sequenced in a study of T cells in Graves' hyperthyroidism and ophthalmopathy. TCR beta CDR3 regions were amplified from RNA transcripts. Using the HTBI primer set, a first-round RT-PCR was run on the TCR CDR3. TCRdb reanalysed the multiplex PCR reads using MiXCR and keeps one entry per CDR3 protein. This table has roughly 570,000 distinct CDR3 sequences, 15% to 18% appearing once. Sequenced input: blood. These receptors all stem from a woman younger than 45 with Graves' hyperthyroidism.

In regard to this clonotype: Given a much more abundant clone one base away, this may be a read error. The rearrangement links TRBV3-1 to TRBJ1-3; D remains ambiguous. The CDR3 has 14 amino acids. Germline loops: CDR1 LGHDT, CDR2 YNNKEL (reference sequence). Here the CDR3 reads CASRRILGGSTIYF. The CDR3 region has the DNA TGTGCCAGCAGACGCATACTAGGTGGAAGCACCATATATTTT.

This clonotype was observed many times. The genes are TRBV20-1 and TRBJ2-7, with a possible D match to TRBD2 (6 bases). Looked up from germline, CDR1 is DFQATT and CDR2 is SNEGSKA (reference sequence). This CDR3 comprises 12 residues. V was clipped by 5 bases and J by 1 base, with 9 bases between them. CDR3: CSARDSSYEQYF. In DNA, the CDR3 is TGCAGTGCTCGGGACTCATCCTACGAGCAGTACTTC.

This clonotype was seen a few times. This sequence joins TRBV24-1 and TRBJ2-7, with 7 positions matching TRBD1. Per germline, CDR1 KGHDR and CDR2 SFDVKD. Losses at the gene ends were 8 bases for V and 2 bases for J; bases not matched to a gene: 5. CDR3 length equals 13 residues. CDR3 DNA sequence: TGTGCCACCAAGGGGACAGTAACCTACGAGCAGTACTTC. It translates to CATKGTVTYEQYF.

This clonotype has only a few counts. The rearrangement links TRBV15 to TRBJ2-2, with 13 bases that match TRBD2. Germline CDR1 is LNHNV and CDR2 is YYDKDF (reference sequence). CDR3 length: 17 residues. The J segment lost 5 bases and the V segment lost 0 bases, leaving 3 bases of the junction unmatched. CDR3: CATSRDTGLAGTGELFF. As DNA, the CDR3 is TGTGCCACCAGCAGAGATACGGGACTAGCGGGGACCGGGGAGCTGTTTTTT.

This clonotype was picked up a small number of times. The chain joins TRBV19 to TRBJ1-1, with TRBD1 matching 7 bases. Germline lookup yields CDR1 LNHDA and CDR2 SQIVND (reference sequence). J lost 3 bases, V lost 3 bases, and 13 bases had no gene match. The CDR3 has 17 residues. CDR3 residues: CASSMPLGGLGHTEAFF. As DNA, the CDR3 is TGTGCCAGTAGTATGCCCCTAGGGGGCCTCGGTCACACTGAAGCTTTCTTT.